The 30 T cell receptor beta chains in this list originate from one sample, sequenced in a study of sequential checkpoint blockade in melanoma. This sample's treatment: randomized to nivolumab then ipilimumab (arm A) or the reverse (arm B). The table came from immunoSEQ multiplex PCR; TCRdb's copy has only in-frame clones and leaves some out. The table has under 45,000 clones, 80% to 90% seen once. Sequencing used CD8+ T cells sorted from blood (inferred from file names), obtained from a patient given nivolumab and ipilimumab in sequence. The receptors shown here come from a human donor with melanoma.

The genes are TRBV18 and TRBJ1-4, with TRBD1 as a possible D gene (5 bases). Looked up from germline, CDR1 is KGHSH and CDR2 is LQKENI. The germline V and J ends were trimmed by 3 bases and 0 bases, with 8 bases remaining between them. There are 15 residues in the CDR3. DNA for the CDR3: TGTGCCAGCTCACCCCAGGACACAACTAATGAAAAACTGTTTTTT. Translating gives CASSPQDTTNEKLFF. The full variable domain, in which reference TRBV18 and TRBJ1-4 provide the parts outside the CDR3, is NAGVMQNPRHLVRRRGQEARLRCSPMKGHSHVYWYRQLPEEGLKFMVYLQKENIIDESGMPKERFSAEFPKEGPSILRIQQVVRGDSAAYFCASSPQDTTNEKLFFGSGTQLSVL.

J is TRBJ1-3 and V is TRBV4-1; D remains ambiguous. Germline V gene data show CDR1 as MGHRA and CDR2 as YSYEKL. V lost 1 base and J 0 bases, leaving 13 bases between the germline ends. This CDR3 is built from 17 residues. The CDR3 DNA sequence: TGCGCCAGCAGCCAAGGTTTAGGAGGGCTCTCTGGAAACACCATATATTTT. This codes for CASSQGLGGLSGNTIYF.

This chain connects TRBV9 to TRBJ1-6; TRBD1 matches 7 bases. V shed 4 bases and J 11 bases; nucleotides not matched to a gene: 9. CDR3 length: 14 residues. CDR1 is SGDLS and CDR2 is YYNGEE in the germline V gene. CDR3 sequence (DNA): TGTGCCAGCAGCCCCCGGGACAGACCTCCACCCCTCCACTTT. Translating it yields CASSPRDRPPPLHF.

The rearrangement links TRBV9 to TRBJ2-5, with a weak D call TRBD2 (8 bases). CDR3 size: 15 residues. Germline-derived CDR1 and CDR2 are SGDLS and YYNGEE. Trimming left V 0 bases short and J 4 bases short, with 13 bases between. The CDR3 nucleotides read TGTGCCAGCAGCGTAGCGGGAGGGGGCGGAGAGACCCAGTACTTC. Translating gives CASSVAGGGGETQYF.

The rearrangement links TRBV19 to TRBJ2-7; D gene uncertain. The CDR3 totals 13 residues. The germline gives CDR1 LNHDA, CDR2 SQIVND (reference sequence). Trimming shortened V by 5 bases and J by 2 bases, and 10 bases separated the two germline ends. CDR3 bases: TGTGCCAGTAGTGCCAGTTTCACCTACGAGCAGTACTTC. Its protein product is CASSASFTYEQYF.

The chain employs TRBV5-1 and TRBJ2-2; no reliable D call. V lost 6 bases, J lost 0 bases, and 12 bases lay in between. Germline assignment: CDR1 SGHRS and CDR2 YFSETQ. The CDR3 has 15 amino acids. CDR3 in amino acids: CASTVYTANTGELFF. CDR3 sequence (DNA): TGCGCCAGCACCGTCTATACCGCGAACACCGGGGAGCTGTTTTTT.

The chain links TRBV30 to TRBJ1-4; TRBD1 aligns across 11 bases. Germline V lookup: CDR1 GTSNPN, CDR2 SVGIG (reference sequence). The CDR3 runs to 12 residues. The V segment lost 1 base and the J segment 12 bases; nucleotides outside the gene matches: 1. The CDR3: CAWSGGQGELFF. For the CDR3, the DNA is TGTGCCTGGAGTGGGGGACAGGGGGAACTGTTTTTT.

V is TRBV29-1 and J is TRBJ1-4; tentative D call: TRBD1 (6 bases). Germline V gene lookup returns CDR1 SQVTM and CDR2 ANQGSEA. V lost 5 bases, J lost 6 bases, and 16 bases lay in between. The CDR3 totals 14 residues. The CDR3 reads CSVRGGGGYEKLFF. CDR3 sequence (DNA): TGCAGCGTTAGGGGGGGCGGGGGATATGAAAAACTGTTTTTT.

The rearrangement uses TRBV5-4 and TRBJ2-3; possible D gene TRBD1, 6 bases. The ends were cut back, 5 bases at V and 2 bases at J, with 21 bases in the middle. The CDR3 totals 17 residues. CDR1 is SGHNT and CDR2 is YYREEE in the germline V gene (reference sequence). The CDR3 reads CASSPGWGPEITDTQYF. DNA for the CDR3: TGTGCCAGCAGTCCCGGGTGGGGGCCCGAGATCACAGATACGCAGTATTTT. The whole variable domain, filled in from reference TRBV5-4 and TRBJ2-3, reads ETGVTQSPTHLIKTRGQQVTLRCSSQSGHNTVSWYQQALGQGPQFIFQYYREEENGRGNFPPRFSGLQFPNYSSELNVNALELDDSALYLCASSPGWGPEITDTQYFGPGTRLTVL.

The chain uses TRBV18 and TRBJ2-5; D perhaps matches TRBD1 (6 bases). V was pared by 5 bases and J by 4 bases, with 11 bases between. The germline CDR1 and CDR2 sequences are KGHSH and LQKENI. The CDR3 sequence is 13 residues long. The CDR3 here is CASSGDMSETQYF. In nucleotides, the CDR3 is TGTGCCAGCTCAGGGGACATGTCAGAGACCCAGTACTTC.

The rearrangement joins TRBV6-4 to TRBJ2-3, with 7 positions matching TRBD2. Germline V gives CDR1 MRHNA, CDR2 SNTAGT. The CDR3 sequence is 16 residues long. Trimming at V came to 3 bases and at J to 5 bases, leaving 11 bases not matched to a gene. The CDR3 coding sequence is TGTGCCAGCAGTGAGAACGAGGGAGGGAAAAAAGATACGCAGTATTTT. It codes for CASSENEGGKKDTQYF.

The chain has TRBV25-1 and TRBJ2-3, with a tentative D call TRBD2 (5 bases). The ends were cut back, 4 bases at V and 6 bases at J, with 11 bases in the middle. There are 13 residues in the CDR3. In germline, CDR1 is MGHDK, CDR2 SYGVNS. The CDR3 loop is CASSAMVADTQYF. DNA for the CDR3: TGTGCCAGCAGTGCTATGGTAGCGGATACGCAGTATTTT.

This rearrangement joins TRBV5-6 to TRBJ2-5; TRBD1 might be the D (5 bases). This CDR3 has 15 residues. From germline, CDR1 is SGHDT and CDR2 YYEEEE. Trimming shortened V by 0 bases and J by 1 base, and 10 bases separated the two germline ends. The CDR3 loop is CASSLGTGPQETQYF. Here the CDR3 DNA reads TGTGCCAGCAGCTTGGGAACAGGTCCCCAAGAGACCCAGTACTTC. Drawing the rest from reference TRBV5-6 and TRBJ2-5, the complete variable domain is DAGVTQSPTHLIKTRGQQVTLRCSPKSGHDTVSWYQQALGQGPQFIFQYYEEEERQRGNFPDRFSGHQFPNYSSELNVNALLLGDSALYLCASSLGTGPQETQYFGPGTRLLVL.

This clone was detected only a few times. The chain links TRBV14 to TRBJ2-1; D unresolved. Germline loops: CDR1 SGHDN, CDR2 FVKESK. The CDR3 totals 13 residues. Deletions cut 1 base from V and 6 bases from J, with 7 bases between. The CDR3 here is CASSQGHTNEQFF. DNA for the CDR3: TGTGCCAGCAGCCAAGGGCATACCAATGAGCAGTTCTTC.

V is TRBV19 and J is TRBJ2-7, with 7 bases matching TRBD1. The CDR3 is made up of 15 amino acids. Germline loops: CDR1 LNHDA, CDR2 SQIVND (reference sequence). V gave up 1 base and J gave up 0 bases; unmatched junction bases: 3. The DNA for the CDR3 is TGTGCCAGTAGTATAGGACAGGGTTCCTCCTACGAGCAGTACTTC. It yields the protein CASSIGQGSSYEQYF.

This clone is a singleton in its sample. The CDR3 reads CAISELAGGRETQYF. The CDR3 nucleotides are TGTGCCATCAGTGAGCTAGCGGGGGGCAGAGAGACCCAGTACTTC. The chain is built from TRBV10-3 and TRBJ2-5; TRBD2 agrees at 11 bases. The J segment lost 4 bases and the V segment lost 2 bases, leaving 3 bases of the junction unmatched. This CDR3 spans 15 amino acids. The germline V gene encodes CDR1 ENHRY and CDR2 SYGVKD.

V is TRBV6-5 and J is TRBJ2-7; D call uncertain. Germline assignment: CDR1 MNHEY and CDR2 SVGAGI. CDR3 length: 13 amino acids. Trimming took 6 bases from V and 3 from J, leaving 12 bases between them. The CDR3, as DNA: TGTGCCAGCAGCGTGGGCACCGTCTACGAGCAGTACTTC. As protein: CASSVGTVYEQYF.

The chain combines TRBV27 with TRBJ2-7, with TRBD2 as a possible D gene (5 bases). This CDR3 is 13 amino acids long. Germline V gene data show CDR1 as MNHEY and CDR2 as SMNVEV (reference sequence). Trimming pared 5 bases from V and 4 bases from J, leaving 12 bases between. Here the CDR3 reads CASSPVGEYEQYF. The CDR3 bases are TGTGCCAGCAGTCCTGTGGGAGAGTACGAGCAGTACTTC.

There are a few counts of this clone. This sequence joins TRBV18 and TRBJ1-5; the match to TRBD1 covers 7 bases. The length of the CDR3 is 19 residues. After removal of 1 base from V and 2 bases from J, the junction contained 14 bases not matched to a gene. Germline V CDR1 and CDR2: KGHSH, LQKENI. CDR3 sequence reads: CASSPHPLDREEGNQPQHF. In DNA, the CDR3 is TGTGCCAGCTCACCACACCCCCTCGACAGGGAAGAGGGCAATCAGCCCCAGCATTTT.

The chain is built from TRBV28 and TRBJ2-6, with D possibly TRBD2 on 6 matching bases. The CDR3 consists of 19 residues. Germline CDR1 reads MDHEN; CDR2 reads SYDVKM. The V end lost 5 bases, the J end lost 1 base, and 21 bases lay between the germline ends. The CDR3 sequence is CASSHPEAGPNSGANVLTF. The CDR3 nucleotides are TGTGCCAGCAGTCATCCGGAGGCGGGACCCAATTCTGGGGCCAACGTCCTGACTTTC.

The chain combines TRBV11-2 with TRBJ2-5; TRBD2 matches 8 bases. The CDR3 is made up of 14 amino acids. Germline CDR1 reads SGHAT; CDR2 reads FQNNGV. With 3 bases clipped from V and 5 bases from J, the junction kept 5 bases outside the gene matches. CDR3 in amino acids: CASSFGGGVETQYF. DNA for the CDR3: TGTGCCAGCAGCTTCGGGGGGGGCGTGGAGACCCAGTACTTC.

The CDR3, as DNA: TGTGCCATCAGTGAGTCGAAAGTGTTCGGGACTGAAGCTTTCTTT. Translating gives CAISESKVFGTEAFF. This sequence joins TRBV10-3 and TRBJ1-1; unclear D gene. Germline CDR1 and CDR2: ENHRY and SYGVKD. The germline V and J ends were trimmed by 0 bases and 5 bases, with 13 bases remaining between them. CDR3 length: 15 residues.

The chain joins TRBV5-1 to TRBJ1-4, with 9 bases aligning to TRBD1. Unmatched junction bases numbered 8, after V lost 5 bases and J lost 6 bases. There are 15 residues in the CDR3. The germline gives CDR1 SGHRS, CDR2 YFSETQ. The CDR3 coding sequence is TGCGCCAGCAGGGTCGACAGGGGGTATGATGAAAAACTGTTTTTT. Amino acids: CASRVDRGYDEKLFF.

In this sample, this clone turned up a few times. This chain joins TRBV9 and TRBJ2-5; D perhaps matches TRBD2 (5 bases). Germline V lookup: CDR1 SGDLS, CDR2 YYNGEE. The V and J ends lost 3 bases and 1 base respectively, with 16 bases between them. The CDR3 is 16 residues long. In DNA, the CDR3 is TGTGCCAGCAGCGGCTTACTAGATTCGGCCCAAGAGACCCAGTACTTC. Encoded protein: CASSGLLDSAQETQYF.

The CDR3 bases are TGTGCCAGCAGCGGGACTAGCAGCGCAGATACGCAGTATTTT. The encoded protein is CASSGTSSADTQYF. The chain recombines TRBV2 with TRBJ2-3; 9 bases are shared with TRBD2. The V segment lost 6 bases and the J segment 4 bases; nucleotides outside the gene matches: 5. The CDR3 runs 14 residues. The germline V gene encodes CDR1 SNHLY and CDR2 FYNNEI. Combining the CDR3 with reference TRBV2 and TRBJ2-3 gives the whole variable domain EPEVTQTPSHQVTQMGQEVILRCVPISNHLYFYWYRQILGQKVEFLVSFYNNEISEKSEIFDDQFSVERPDGSNFTLKIRSTKLEDSAMYFCASSGTSSADTQYFGPGTRLTVL.

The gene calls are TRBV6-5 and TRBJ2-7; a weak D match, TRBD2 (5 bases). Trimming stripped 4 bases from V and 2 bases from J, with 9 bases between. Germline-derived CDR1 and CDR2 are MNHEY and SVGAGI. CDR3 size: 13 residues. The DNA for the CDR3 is TGTGCCAGCAGTTCAAGCGGAACCTACGAGCAGTACTTC. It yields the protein CASSSSGTYEQYF.

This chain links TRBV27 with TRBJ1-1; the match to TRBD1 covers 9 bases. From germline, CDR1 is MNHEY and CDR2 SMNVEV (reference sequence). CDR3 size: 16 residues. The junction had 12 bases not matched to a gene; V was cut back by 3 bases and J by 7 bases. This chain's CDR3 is CASSFFPGTGIVEAFF. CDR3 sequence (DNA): TGTGCCAGCAGTTTTTTCCCTGGGACAGGGATTGTTGAAGCTTTCTTT.

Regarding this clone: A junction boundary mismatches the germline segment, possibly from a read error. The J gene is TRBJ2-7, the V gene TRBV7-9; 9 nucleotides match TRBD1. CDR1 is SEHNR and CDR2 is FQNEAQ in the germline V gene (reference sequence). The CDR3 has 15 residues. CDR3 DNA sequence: TGTGCCAGCAGCCCAGGGACAGGGAGGGTACTCGAGCAGCACTTC. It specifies CASSPGTGRVLEQHF.

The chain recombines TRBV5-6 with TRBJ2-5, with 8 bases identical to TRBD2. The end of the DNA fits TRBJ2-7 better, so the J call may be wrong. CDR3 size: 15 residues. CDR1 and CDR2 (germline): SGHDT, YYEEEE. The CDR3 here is CASSIIGAGVYEQYF. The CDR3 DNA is TGTGCCAGCAGCATTATTGGAGCGGGAGTCTACGAGCAGTACTTC.

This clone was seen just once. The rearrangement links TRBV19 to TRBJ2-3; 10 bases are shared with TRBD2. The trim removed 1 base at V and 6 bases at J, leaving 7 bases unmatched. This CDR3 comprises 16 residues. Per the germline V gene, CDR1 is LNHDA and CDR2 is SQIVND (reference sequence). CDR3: CASSIGFLAGADTQYF. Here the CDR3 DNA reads TGTGCCAGTAGTATAGGGTTCCTAGCGGGAGCCGATACGCAGTATTTT.